By sample share, the clone carrying this T cell receptor (delta chain) is medium-sized. TCRdb called clones anew from the reads with CATT. The sample carries thousands of delta-chain clones, approximately 5.6% recorded once. CDR3 size: 16 residues. V was clipped by 0 bases and J by 0 bases; unmatched bases: 2. Germline V lookup: CDR1 GEAIGNYY, CDR2 EKD. These data come from a study of gamma-delta chains in newborns, infants, children. Turning to the study itself: Innate gammadelta T cells reportedly expand polyclonally right after birth, driven by microbial exposure, per the title.

Sequenced material: blood. The J gene is TRDJ1, the V gene TRDV2, with 11 bases lining up with TRDD3. The origin of this receptor is a child who was a newborn, infant or young child, either healthy, febrile or measles-vaccinated (not recorded which). The DNA for the CDR3 is TGTGCCTGTGACACCGTGGGGGATACGGACACCGATAAACTCATCTTT. Translation: CACDTVGDTDTDKLIF.